This entry lists 20 T cell receptor beta chains sequenced from one sample in a study of cytomegalovirus exposure and HLA in healthy donors. Primers included in the PCR were 60 Vbeta and 13 Jbeta primers. The repertoire was sequenced with immunoSEQ multiplex PCR; TCRdb's copy has only in-frame clones and lacks some. The sample shows about 110,000 clones, more than 70% of them seen only once. The sequencing sample was made of PBMCs. These receptors originate from a man between 18 and 35 years old in good health and CMV-seronegative.

The chain employs TRBV28 and TRBJ1-5; 9 positions agree with TRBD1. Germline-derived CDR1 and CDR2 are MDHEN and SYDVKM. V was clipped by 8 bases and J by 3 bases; unmatched bases: 14. CDR3 length: 17 residues. Written as DNA, the CDR3 is TGTGCCAGCGGCCGGGACAGGGTTTTTGCGGACAATCAGCCCCAGCATTTT. Residues: CASGRDRVFADNQPQHF.

The chain uses TRBV21-1 and TRBJ2-1; the table calls TRBD1, which could not be checked here. TRBV21-1 corresponds to a pseudogene. This CDR3 has 17 residues. CDR3 loop: CASSKKDLPGTVGEQFF. The CDR3 nucleotides are TGTGCCAGCAGCAAAAAGGACCTGCCAGGGACAGTTGGTGAGCAGTTCTTC.

In nucleotides, the CDR3 is TGCGCCAGCAGCCAAGGGACAGGGAACTATGGCTACACCTTC. This sequence encodes CASSQGTGNYGYTF. The J gene is TRBJ1-2, the V gene TRBV4-3; 8 bases align to TRBD1. The CDR3 is made up of 14 amino acids. The germline CDR1 and CDR2 sequences are LGHNA and YSLEER. The ends lost 1 base at V and 2 bases at J; junction bases unmatched: 0.

This clone has more than one count but fewer than ten. The chain couples TRBV5-4 to TRBJ1-1; D possibly corresponds to TRBD1 (6 bases). The CDR3 covers 14 residues. V lost 2 bases, J lost 1 base, and 9 bases lay in between. CDR1 is SGHNT, CDR2 YYREEE, per germline (reference sequence). CDR3 sequence: CASSFTDRNTEAFF. CDR3 coding DNA: TGTGCCAGCAGCTTTACGGACAGGAACACTGAAGCTTTCTTT.

This clone was seen only once. CDR3 protein: CASRDTGAPSPLHF. The CDR3 DNA sequence: TGTGCCAGCAGAGATACAGGGGCTCCCTCACCCCTCCACTTT. J is TRBJ1-6 and V is TRBV7-2, with 7 bases matching TRBD1. The CDR3 runs 14 residues. The V gene end was trimmed by 6 bases and the J gene end by 10 bases; junction bases not matched to a gene: 9. Germline CDR1 is SGHTA and CDR2 is FQGNSA.

V is TRBV4-3 and J is TRBJ2-3; TRBD2 agrees at 11 bases. This CDR3 has 19 amino acids. The V and J ends lost 0 bases and 3 bases, in that order; junction bases with no gene match: 11. Germline V CDR1 and CDR2: LGHNA, YSLEER. CDR3 residues: CASSQDLNLAGGRTDTQYF. The CDR3 DNA reads TGCGCCAGCAGCCAAGACCTGAATCTAGCGGGGGGACGAACAGATACGCAGTATTTT.

J is TRBJ2-3 and V is TRBV5-1; 11 bases match TRBD2. The CDR3 runs to 15 residues. The germline CDR1 and CDR2 sequences are SGHRS and YFSETQ. V trimming: 1 base; J trimming: 7 bases; junction bases outside the gene matches: 5. CDR3 sequence (DNA): TGCGCCAGCAGCTTGTCGGGGACTAGCGGATATACGCAGTATTTT. Its translation: CASSLSGTSGYTQYF.

The chain couples TRBV27 to TRBJ2-1, with a weak D call TRBD2 (5 bases). The CDR3 has 14 residues. The V gene lost 10 bases and the J gene lost 4 bases, with 17 bases spanning the gap. Germline-derived CDR1 and CDR2 are MNHEY and SMNVEV (reference sequence). CDR3 bases: TGTGCCATCAAGAGGGCAGGAATATACAATGAGCAGTTCTTC. Amino acid sequence: CAIKRAGIYNEQFF.

The J gene is TRBJ2-5, the V gene TRBV6-6, with 10 bases fitting TRBD1. Trimming at V came to 4 bases and at J to 5 bases, leaving 10 bases not matched to a gene. The CDR3 loop spans 16 amino acids. The germline V gene has CDR1 MNHNY and CDR2 SVGAGI (reference sequence). In nucleotides, the CDR3 is TGTGCCAGCAGTTTCTCCCCTTGGGGACAGGGGGAGACCCAGTACTTC. This codes for CASSFSPWGQGETQYF.

The chain carries TRBV7-2 and TRBJ2-2; TRBD2 aligns across 10 bases. The V gene's germline CDR1 is SGHTA and CDR2 FQGNSA. There are 17 residues in the CDR3. V trimming: 4 bases; J trimming: 1 base; junction bases outside the gene matches: 6. This CDR3 is CASSSPSGGGNTGELFF. The CDR3 nucleotides read TGTGCCAGCAGCTCCCCGAGCGGGGGGGGGAACACCGGGGAGCTGTTTTTT.

This clone occurred a few times. V is TRBV11-1 and J is TRBJ2-4; D perhaps matches TRBD1 (5 bases). Trimming shortened V by 2 bases and J by 6 bases, and 8 bases separated the two germline ends. The CDR3 covers 13 residues. Germline V gene lookup returns CDR1 SGHAT and CDR2 FQDESV (reference sequence). CDR3 residues: CASSLQGANIQYF. The CDR3 bases are TGTGCCAGCAGCTTACAAGGGGCAAACATTCAGTACTTC. Filled out from reference TRBV11-1 and TRBJ2-4, the complete variable domain reads EAEVAQSPRYKITEKSQAVAFWCDPISGHATLYWYRQILGQGPELLVQFQDESVVDDSQLPKDRFSAERLKGVDSTLKIQPAELGDSAMYLCASSLQGANIQYFGAGTRLSVL.

This clone was seen a handful of times. CDR3 residues: CASSQGPGTGGSGYTF. Here the CDR3 DNA reads TGCGCCAGCAGCCAAGGCCCCGGGACAGGGGGCTCTGGCTACACCTTC. The chain links TRBV4-3 to TRBJ1-2; TRBD1 matches at 12 bases. Germline CDR1 reads LGHNA; CDR2 reads YSLEER. CDR3 size: 16 residues. The junction had 7 bases not matched to a gene; V was cut back by 1 base and J by 7 bases.

This clone was recorded only once. The CDR3 nucleotides read TGTGCCAGCACATGGCGAGACAATCGTTTGGGAGAGACCCAGTACTTC. Protein sequence: CASTWRDNRLGETQYF. The chain couples TRBV28 to TRBJ2-5; D is uncertain. V was cut by 7 bases and J by 4 bases, with 22 bases left in between. Germline V gene data show CDR1 as MDHEN and CDR2 as SYDVKM. This CDR3 has 16 amino acids. Supplemented by reference TRBV28 and TRBJ2-5, the full variable domain reads DVKVTQSSRYLVKRTGEKVFLECVQDMDHENMFWYRQDPGLGLRLIYFSYDVKMKEKGDIPEGYSVSREKKERFSLILESASTNQTSMYLCASTWRDNRLGETQYFGPGTRLLVL.

V usage is TRBV18 and J usage is TRBJ1-4, with D unclear. The V end was cut by 5 bases, the J end by 13 bases, with 20 bases between. This CDR3 has 14 residues. Germline V gene lookup returns CDR1 KGHSH and CDR2 LQKENI. This chain's CDR3 is CASSNKGAGVGLFF. The CDR3 region has the DNA TGTGCCAGCTCAAACAAGGGTGCGGGCGTCGGACTGTTTTTT.

Written as DNA, the CDR3 is TGTGCCAGCAGCTCTAAATCCGGGACAGCCTCAGGAAACACTGAAGCTTTCTTT. It translates to CASSSKSGTASGNTEAFF. The chain links TRBV7-2 to TRBJ1-1; 7 bases fit TRBD1. Trimming took 4 bases from V and 2 from J; bases not matched to a gene: 16. The CDR3 consists of 18 residues. CDR1 is SGHTA, CDR2 FQGNSA, per germline.

This clone was seen only once. The V call is TRBV6-1, the J call TRBJ2-2; weak D call: TRBD2 (5 bases). The CDR3 totals 15 residues. Per germline, CDR1 MNHNS and CDR2 SASEGT. The V and J ends lost 6 bases and 0 bases respectively, with 11 bases between them. CDR3 in DNA: TGTGCCAGCAGCTGGGAGCTCGCGAACACCGGGGAGCTGTTTTTT. This sequence encodes CASSWELANTGELFF.

The J gene is TRBJ2-2, the V gene TRBV28; a possible D gene is TRBD2 (6 bases). Trimming stripped 2 bases from V and 7 bases from J, with 11 bases between. The CDR3 is 14 amino acids. Germline V gene lookup returns CDR1 MDHEN and CDR2 SYDVKM. CDR3 loop: CASSLPPGVGELFF. CDR3 bases: TGTGCCAGCAGTTTACCTCCGGGAGTCGGGGAGCTGTTTTTT.

The count of this clone is one. V is TRBV4-2 and J is TRBJ2-1; no definite D call. Germline V gives CDR1 LGHNA, CDR2 YNFKEQ. The CDR3 totals 13 residues. V gave up 4 bases and J gave up 10 bases, with 14 bases separating them. As DNA, the CDR3 is TGTGCCAGCAGCCTACCTAGTGTTGGAGAGCAGTTCTTC. Translated, it gives CASSLPSVGEQFF.

This chain uses TRBV6-1 with TRBJ1-4, with TRBD1 matching 8 bases. The CDR3 totals 14 residues. V shed 5 bases and J 7 bases; nucleotides not matched to a gene: 6. The germline gives CDR1 MNHNS, CDR2 SASEGT. CDR3 loop: CASSWGQESEKLFF. CDR3 DNA: TGTGCCAGCAGTTGGGGACAGGAGAGTGAAAAACTGTTTTTT.

The rearrangement links TRBV7-9 to TRBJ1-1, with D hard to call. The CDR3 runs 16 residues. CDR1 SEHNR and CDR2 FQNEAQ come from the germline V gene (reference sequence). The V end was cut by 1 base, the J end by 5 bases, with 17 bases between. CDR3 DNA: TGTGCCAGCAGCTTAGGGGAGGGAGCGGTGGGGACTGAAGCTTTCTTT. Protein sequence: CASSLGEGAVGTEAFF.